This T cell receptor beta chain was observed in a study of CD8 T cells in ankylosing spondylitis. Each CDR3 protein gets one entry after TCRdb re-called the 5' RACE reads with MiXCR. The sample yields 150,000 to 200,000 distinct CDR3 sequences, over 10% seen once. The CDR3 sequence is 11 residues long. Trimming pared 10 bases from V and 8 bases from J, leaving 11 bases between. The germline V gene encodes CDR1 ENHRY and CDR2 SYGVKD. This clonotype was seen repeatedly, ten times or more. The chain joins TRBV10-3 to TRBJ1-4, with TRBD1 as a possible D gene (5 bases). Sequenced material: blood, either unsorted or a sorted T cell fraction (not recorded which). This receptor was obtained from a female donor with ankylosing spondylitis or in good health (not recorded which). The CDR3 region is CATSGGEKLFF. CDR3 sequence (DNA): TGTGCCACGAGTGGGGGGGAAAAACTGTTTTTT.